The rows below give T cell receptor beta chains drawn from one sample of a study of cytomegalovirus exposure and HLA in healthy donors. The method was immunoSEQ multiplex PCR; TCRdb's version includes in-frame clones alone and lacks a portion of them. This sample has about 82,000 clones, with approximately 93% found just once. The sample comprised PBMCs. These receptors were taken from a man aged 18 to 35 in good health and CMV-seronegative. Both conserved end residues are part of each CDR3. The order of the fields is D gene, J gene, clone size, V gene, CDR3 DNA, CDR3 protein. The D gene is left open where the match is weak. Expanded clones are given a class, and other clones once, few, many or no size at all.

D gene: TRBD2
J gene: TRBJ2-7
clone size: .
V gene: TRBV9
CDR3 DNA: TGTGCCAGCAGCGCGAGGGTGACTAGCGAGGGATACTACGAGCAGTACTTC
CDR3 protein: CASSARVTSEGYYEQYF

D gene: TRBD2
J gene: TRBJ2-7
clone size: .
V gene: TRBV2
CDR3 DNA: TGTGCCAGCAGTGAAACTAGCGTATTCACCTACGAGCAGTACTTC
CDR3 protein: CASSETSVFTYEQYF

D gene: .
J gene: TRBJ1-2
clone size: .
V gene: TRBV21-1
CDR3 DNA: TGTGCCAGCAGCCCCCGCGGGACTAACTATGGCTACACCTTC
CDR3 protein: CASSPRGTNYGYTF

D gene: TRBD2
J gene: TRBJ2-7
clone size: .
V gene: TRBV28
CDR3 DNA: TGTGCCAGCATAACGACTAGCGGGAGAACCCCACTCTACGAGCAGTACTTC
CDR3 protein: CASITTSGRTPLYEQYF

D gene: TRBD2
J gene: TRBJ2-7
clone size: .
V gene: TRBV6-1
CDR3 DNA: TGTGCCAGCAAGATGGTAACTAGCGGGGCCTACGAGCAGTACTTC
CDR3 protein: CASKMVTSGAYEQYF

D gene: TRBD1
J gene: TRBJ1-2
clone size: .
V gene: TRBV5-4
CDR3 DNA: TGTGCCAGCAGGCCGGGACAGGGAAACGGGGTAGATGGCTACACCTTC
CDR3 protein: CASRPGQGNGVDGYTF

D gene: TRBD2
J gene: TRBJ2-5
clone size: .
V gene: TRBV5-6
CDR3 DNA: TGTGCCAGCAGCTCGGGACTAGCGGGGACAGAGACCCAGTACTTC
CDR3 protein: CASSSGLAGTETQYF

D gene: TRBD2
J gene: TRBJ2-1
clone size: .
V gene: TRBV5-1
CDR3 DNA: TGCGCCAGCAGCAGGACGCGGACTAGCGGGAGTCACAATGAGCAGTTCTTC
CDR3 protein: CASSRTRTSGSHNEQFF

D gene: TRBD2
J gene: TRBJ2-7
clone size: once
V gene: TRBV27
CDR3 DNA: TGTGCCAGCAGTCCCTACCTCAGCGGGAGCGGCGAGCAGTACTTC
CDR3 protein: CASSPYLSGSGEQYF

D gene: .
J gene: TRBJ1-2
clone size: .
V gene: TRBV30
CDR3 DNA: TGTGCCTGGGGCACAGGGTTCGACTATGGCTACACCTTC
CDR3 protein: CAWGTGFDYGYTF

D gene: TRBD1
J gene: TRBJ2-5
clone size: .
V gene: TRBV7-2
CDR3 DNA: TGTGCCAGCAGCTTTAACAGGGGGCTTGGGTACTTC
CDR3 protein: CASSFNRGLGYF

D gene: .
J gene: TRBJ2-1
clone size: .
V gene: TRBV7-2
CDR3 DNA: TGTGCCAGCAGCTTTGGATCCACAGACAATGAGCAGTTCTTC
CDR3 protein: CASSFGSTDNEQFF

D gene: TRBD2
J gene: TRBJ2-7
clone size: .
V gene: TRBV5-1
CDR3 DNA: TGCGCCAGCAGCCTAATTAGCGGGAGCGAGCAGTACTTC
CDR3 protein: CASSLISGSEQYF

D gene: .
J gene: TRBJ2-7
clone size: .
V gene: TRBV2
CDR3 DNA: TGTGCCAGCAGTGGCTTTGGCAGGGTGGTCTACGAGCAGTACTTC
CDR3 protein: CASSGFGRVVYEQYF

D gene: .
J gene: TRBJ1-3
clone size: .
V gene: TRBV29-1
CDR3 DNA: TGCAGCGTTCGGGTTTCTGGAAACACCATATATTTT
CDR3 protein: CSVRVSGNTIYF

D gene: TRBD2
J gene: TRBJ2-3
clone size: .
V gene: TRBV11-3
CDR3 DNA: TGTGCCAGCAGCTGGGCCGTTAGGACTAGCGGGAGGACAGATACGCAGTATTTT
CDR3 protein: CASSWAVRTSGRTDTQYF

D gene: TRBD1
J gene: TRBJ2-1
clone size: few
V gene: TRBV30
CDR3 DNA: TGTGCCTGGAGTGTACGTAGGGACAGGGTTTTCGGGGATGAGCAGTTCTTC
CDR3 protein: CAWSVRRDRVFGDEQFF

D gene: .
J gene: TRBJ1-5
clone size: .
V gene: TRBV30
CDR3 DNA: TGTGCCTGCCAGGGAAGGCCACTGGGGCCCCAGCATTTT
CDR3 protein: CACQGRPLGPQHF

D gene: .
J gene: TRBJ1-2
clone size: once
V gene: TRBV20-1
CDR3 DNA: TGCACCTTGCCACTCGGGGGTGGCTACACCTTC
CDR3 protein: CTLPLGGGYTF

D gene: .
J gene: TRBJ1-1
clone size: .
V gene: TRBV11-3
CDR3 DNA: TGTGCCAGCAGCTTCACTTTATACCAGGGGCACACTGAAGCTTTCTTT
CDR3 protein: CASSFTLYQGHTEAFF

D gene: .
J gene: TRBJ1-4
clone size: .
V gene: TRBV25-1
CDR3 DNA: TGTGCCAGCAGTGACCTTTTCCCGCCTCAGGGCCGTGAAAAACTGTTTTTT
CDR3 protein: CASSDLFPPQGREKLFF

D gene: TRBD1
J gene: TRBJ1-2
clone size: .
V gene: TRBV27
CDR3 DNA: TGTGCCAGCAGATCGGGACAGGGCTATGGCTACACCTTC
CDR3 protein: CASRSGQGYGYTF

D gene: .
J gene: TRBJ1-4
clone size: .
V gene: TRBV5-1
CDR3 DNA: TGCGCCAGCAGCTTGGGCGGCGGCGATCGGGAAAAACTGTTTTTT
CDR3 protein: CASSLGGGDREKLFF

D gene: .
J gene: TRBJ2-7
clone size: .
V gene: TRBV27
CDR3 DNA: TGTGCCAGCAGTTCCAAGAGCTCCTACGAGCAGTACTTC
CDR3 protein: CASSSKSSYEQYF

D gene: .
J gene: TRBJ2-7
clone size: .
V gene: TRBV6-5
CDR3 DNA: TGTGCCAGCAGTTACTCGGGGCAGCACTACGAGCAGTACTTC
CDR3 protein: CASSYSGQHYEQYF

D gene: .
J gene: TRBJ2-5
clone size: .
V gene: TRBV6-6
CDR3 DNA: TGTGCCAGCAACCTCGGGACCCAGTACTTC
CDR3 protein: CASNLGTQYF

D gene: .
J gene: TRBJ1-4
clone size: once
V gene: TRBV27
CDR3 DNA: TGTGCCAGCAGTTTACTAATTAATGAAAAACTGTTTTTT
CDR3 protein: CASSLLINEKLFF

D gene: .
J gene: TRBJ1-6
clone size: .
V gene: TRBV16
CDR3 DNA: TGTGCCAGCAGCCAATCCAGGGATTCACCCCTCCACTTT
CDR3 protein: CASSQSRDSPLHF

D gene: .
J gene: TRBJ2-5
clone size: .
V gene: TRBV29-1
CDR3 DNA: TGCAGCGTTGCTAGCGGAGGGGGGGAGACCCAGTACTTC
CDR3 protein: CSVASGGGETQYF

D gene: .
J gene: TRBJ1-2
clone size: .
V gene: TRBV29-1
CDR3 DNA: TGCAGCGTTGAAGGCGTAGGCGGGGCGGACTATGGCTACACCTTC
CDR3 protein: CSVEGVGGADYGYTF

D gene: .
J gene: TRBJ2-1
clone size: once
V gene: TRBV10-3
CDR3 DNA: TGTGCCATCAGGACAACTGCTACAGTTTACAATGAGCAGTTCTTC
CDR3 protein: CAIRTTATVYNEQFF

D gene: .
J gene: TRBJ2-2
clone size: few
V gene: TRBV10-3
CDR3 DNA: TGTGCCATCAGACAGGGGGGGGACGGGGAGCTGTTTTTT
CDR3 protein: CAIRQGGDGELFF

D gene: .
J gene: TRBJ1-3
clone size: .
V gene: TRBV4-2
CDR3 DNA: TGTGCCAGCAGCCCCGGAGGGGAGGTCGGAAACACCATATATTTT
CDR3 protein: CASSPGGEVGNTIYF

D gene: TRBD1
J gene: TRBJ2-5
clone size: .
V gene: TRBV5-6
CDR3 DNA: TGTGCCAGCAGCCGGGACAGGGTTGGTCAAGAGACCCAGTACTTC
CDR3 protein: CASSRDRVGQETQYF

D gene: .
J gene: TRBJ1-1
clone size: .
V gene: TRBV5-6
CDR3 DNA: TGTGCCAGCAGCTTGGGCCATATGCACAGGAGATGGGCTTTCTTT
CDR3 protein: CASSLGHMHRRWAFF

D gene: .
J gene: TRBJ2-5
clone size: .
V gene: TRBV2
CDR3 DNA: TGTGCCAGCGTCCTTGAGGCGGGCGGGACCCAGTACTTC
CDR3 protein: CASVLEAGGTQYF

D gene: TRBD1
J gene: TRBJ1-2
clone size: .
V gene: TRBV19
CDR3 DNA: TGTGCCAGTAATCCGACAGGGCCCCTTAACTATGGCTACACCTTC
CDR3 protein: CASNPTGPLNYGYTF

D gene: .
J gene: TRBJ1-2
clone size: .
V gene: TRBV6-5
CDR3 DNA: TGTGCCAGCAGTTATAAGGGAGGGGGACCCTATGGCTACACCTTC
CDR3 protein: CASSYKGGGPYGYTF

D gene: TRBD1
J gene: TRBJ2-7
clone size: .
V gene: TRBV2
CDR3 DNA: TGTGCCAGCAGTGATCAGACAGGGAACTACGAGCAGTACTTC
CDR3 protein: CASSDQTGNYEQYF

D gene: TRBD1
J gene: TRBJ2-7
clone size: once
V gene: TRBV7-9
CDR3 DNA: TGTGCCAGCAGCCTCTCGGGACAGGACGAGCAGTACTTC
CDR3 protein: CASSLSGQDEQYF

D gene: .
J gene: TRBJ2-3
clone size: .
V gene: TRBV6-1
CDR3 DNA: TGTGCCAGCATGATAGCGGAGGGCACAGATACGCAGTATTTT
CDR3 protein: CASMIAEGTDTQYF

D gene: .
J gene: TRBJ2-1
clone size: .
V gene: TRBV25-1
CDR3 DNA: TGTGCCAGCGCCTCCCTCGGGACAAAGCAGTTCTTC
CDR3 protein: CASASLGTKQFF

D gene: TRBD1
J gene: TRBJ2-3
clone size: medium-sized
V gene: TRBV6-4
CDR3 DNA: TGTGCCAGCAGTGACTCGGACAGGGCCTCAGATACGCAGTATTTT
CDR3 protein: CASSDSDRASDTQYF

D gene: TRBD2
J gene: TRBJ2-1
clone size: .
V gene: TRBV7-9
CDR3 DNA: TGTGCCAGCAGTTCTAAATTCAGTAGCGGGGGGGCCGTGAATGAGCAGTTCTTC
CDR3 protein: CASSSKFSSGGAVNEQFF